The clone carrying this T cell receptor (beta chain) was seen a handful of times. Arm-PCR of CDR3 regions with iRepertoire HTBI primers generated TCR beta libraries. TCRdb analysed the multiplex PCR reads with MiXCR anew, one entry per CDR3 protein. This table holds 500,000 to 800,000 distinct CDR3 sequences, about 32% found once. This sample is drawn from a study of regulatory T cells in long-lasting Graves disease. Documented time point: persistent/refractory GD, antithyroid drugs over 5 years with positive TRAb. There was RNA extracted from PBMCs, and the TCR library was made from it. With EDTA tubes as the receptacles, roughly 9.7 milliliters of peripheral blood were drawn. With V trimmed by 3 bases and J by 4 bases, 7 bases remained unmatched. Germline V gives CDR1 KGHDR, CDR2 SFDVKD. The CDR3 consists of 15 residues.

The chain joins TRBV24-1 to TRBJ2-5, with 7 bases matching TRBD1. This receptor was taken from a female donor with Graves disease. The material was peripheral blood mononuclear cells (PBMCs), obtained when the disease was refractory, from a patient treated with antithyroid drugs. The CDR3 spells CATSDPTGAGETQYF. The DNA for the CDR3 is TGTGCCACCAGTGATCCAACAGGGGCAGGAGAGACCCAGTACTTC.